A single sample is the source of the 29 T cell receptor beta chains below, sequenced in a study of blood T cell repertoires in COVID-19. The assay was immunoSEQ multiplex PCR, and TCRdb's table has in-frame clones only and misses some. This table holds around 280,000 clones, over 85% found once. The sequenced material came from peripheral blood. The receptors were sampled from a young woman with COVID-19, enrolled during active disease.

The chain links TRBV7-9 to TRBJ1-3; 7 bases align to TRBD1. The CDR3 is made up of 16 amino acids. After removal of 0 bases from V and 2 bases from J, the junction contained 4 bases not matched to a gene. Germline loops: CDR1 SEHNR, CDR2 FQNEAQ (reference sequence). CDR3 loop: CASSLAVRGPGNTIYF. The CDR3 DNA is TGTGCCAGCAGCTTAGCGGTTAGGGGGCCTGGAAACACCATATATTTT.

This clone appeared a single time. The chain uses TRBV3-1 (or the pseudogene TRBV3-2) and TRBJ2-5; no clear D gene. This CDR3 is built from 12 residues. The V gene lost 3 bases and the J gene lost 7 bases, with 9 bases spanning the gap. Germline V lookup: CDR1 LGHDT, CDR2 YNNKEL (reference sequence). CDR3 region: CASSQASGTQYF. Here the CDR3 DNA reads TGTGCCAGCAGCCAGGCCTCGGGGACCCAGTACTTC.

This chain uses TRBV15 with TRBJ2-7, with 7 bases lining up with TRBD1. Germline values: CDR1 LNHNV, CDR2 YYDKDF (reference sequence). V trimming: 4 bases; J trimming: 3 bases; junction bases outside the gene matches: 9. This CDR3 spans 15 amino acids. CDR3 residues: CATSIRQGKVYEQYF. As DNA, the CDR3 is TGTGCCACCAGCATACGACAGGGTAAGGTCTACGAGCAGTACTTC.

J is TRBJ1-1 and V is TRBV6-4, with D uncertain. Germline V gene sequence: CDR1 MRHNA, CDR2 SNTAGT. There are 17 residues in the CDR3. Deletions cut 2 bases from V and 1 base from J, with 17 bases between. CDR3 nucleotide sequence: TGTGCCAGCAGTGACCGGAAAACTTTCACGGGGAACACTGAAGCTTTCTTT. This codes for CASSDRKTFTGNTEAFF.

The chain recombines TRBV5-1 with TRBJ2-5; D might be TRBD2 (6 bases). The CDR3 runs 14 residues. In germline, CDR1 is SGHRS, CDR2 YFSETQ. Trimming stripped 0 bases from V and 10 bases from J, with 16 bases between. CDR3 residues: CASSLDGSGVSQYF. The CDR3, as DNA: TGCGCCAGCAGCTTGGATGGTAGCGGAGTGAGCCAGTACTTC.

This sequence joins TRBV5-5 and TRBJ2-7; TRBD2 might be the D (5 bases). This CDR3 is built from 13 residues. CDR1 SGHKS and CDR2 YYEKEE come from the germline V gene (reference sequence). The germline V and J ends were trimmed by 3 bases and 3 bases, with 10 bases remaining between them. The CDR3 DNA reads TGTGCCAGCAGCTCCGGGATGGACTACGAGCAGTACTTC. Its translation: CASSSGMDYEQYF.

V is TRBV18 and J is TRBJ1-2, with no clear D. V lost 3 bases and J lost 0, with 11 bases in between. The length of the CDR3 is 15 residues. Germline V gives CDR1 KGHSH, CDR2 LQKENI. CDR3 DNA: TGTGCCAGCTCACCTCTGGGCGACGCTAACTATGGCTACACCTTC. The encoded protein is CASSPLGDANYGYTF.

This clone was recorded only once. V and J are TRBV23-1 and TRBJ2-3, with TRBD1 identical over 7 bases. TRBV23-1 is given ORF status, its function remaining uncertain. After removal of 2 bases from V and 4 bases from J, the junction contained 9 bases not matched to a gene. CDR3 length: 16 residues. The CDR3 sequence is CASSQLTGSGADTQYF. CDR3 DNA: TGCGCCAGCAGTCAACTGACAGGGTCCGGGGCAGATACGCAGTATTTT.

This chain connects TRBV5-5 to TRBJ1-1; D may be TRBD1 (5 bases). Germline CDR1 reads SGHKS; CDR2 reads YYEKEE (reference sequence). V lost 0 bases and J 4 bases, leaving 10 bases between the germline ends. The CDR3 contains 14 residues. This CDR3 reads CASSLAVGATEAFF. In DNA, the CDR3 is TGTGCCAGCAGCTTGGCGGTAGGGGCCACTGAAGCTTTCTTT.

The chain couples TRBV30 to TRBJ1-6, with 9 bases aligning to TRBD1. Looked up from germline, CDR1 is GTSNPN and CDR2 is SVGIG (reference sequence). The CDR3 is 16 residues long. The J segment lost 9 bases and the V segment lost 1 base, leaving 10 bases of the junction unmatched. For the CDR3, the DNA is TGTGCCTGGAGTGCCTTCGGACAGGGGATATCTTCACCCCTCCACTTT. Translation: CAWSAFGQGISSPLHF.

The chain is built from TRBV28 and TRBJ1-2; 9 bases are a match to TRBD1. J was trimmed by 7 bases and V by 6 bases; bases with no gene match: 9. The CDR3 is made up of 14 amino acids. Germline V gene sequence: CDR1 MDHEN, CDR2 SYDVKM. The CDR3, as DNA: TGTGCCAGCAGGCGGGGGGACAGGGTAACTGGCTACACCTTC. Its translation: CASRRGDRVTGYTF.

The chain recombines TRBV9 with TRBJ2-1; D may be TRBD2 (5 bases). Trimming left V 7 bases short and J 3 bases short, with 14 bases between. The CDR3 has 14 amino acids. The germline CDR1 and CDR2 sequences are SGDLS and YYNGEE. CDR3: CASRGGSFYNEQFF. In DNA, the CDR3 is TGTGCCAGCCGCGGCGGGTCTTTCTACAATGAGCAGTTCTTC.

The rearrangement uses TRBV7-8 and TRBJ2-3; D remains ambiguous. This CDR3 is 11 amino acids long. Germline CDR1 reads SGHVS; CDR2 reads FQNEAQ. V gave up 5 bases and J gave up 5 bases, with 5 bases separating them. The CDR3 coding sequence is TGTGCCAGCAGCACGGGAGATACGCAGTATTTT. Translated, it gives CASSTGDTQYF.

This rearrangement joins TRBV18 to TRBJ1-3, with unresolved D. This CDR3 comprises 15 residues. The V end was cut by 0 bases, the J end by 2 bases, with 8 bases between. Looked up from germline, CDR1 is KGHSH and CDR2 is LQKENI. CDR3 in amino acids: CASSPPGRTGNTIYF. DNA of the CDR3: TGTGCCAGCTCACCACCCGGGAGAACTGGAAACACCATATATTTT. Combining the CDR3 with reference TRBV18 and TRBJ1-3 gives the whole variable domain NAGVMQNPRHLVRRRGQEARLRCSPMKGHSHVYWYRQLPEEGLKFMVYLQKENIIDESGMPKERFSAEFPKEGPSILRIQQVVRGDSAAYFCASSPPGRTGNTIYFGEGSWLTVV.

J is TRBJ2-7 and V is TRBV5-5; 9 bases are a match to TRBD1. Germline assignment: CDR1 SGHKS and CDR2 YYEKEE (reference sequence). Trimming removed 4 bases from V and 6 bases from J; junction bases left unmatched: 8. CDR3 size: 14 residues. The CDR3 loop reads CASSIDRGIFEQYF. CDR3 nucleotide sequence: TGTGCCAGCAGCATCGACAGGGGGATATTCGAGCAGTACTTC.

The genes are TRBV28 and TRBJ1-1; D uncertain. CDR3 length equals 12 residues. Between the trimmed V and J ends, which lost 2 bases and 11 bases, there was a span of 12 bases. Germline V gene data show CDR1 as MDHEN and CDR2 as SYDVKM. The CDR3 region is CASSLPGWAAFF. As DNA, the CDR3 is TGTGCCAGCAGTTTACCCGGATGGGCCGCTTTCTTT.

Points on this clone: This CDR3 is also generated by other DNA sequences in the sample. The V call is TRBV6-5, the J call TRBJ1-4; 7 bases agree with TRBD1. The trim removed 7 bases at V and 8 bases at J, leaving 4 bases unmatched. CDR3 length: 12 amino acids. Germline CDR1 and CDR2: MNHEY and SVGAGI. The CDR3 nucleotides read TGTGCCAGCACTAACAGGGGAGAAAAACTGTTTTTT. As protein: CASTNRGEKLFF.

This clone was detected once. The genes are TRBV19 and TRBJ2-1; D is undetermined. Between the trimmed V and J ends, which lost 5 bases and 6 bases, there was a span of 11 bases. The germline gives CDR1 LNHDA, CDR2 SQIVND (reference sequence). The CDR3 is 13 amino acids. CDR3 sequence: CASSVTTINEQFF. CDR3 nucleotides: TGTGCCAGTAGTGTTACTACAATCAATGAGCAGTTCTTC.

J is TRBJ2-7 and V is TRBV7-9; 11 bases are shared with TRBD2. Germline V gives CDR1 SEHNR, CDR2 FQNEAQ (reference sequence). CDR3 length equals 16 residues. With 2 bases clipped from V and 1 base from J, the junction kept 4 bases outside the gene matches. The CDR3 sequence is CASSLTSGGRSYEQYF. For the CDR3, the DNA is TGTGCCAGCAGCTTAACTAGCGGGGGCCGGTCCTACGAGCAGTACTTC.

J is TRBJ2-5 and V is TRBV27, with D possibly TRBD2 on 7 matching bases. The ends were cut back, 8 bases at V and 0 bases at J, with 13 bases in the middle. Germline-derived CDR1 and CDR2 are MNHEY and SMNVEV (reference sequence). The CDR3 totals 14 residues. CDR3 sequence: CASWGGPNQETQYF. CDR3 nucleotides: TGTGCCAGCTGGGGGGGCCCGAACCAAGAGACCCAGTACTTC.

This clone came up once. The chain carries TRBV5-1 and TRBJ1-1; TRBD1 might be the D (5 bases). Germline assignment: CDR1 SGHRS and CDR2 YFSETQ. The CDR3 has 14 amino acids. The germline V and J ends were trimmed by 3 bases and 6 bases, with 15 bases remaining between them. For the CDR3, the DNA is TGCGCCAGCAGCTGGGAGGGGTTGGCCCCTGAAGCTTTCTTT. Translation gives CASSWEGLAPEAFF.

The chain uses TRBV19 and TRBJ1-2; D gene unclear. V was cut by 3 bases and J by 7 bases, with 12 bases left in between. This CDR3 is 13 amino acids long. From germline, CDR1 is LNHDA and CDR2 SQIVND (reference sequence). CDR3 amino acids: CASSMVRSGGYTF. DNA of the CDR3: TGTGCCAGTAGTATGGTCCGCTCAGGTGGCTACACCTTC.

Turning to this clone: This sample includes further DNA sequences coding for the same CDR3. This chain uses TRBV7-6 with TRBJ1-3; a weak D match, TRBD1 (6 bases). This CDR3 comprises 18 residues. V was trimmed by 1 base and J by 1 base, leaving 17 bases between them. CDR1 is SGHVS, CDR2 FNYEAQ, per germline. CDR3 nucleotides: TGTGCCAGCAGCTTAGGCGGGGGGGGGCGCAGGTCTGGAAACACCATATATTTT. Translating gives CASSLGGGGRRSGNTIYF.

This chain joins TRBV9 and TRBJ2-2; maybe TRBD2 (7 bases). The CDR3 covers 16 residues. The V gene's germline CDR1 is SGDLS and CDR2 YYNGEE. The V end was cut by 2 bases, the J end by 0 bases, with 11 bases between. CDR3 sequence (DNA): TGTGCCAGCAGCGTGGGGGCGGGGGCGAACACCGGGGAGCTGTTTTTT. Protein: CASSVGAGANTGELFF.

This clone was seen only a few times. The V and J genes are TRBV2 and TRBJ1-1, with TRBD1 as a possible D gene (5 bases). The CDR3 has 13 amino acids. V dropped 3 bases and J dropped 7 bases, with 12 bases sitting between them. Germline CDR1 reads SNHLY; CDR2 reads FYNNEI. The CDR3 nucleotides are TGTGCCAGCAGTGACCTAACAGGTATTGAAGCTTTCTTT. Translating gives CASSDLTGIEAFF.

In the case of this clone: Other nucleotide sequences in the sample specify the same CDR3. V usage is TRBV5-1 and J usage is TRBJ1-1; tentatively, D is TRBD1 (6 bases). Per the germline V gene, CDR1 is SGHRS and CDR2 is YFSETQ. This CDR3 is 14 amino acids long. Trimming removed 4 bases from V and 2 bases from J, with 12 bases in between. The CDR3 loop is CASSRTGGNTEAFF. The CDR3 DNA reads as TGCGCCAGCAGCCGGACGGGGGGCAACACTGAAGCTTTCTTT. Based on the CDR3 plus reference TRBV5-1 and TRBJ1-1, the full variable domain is KAGVTQTPRYLIKTRGQQVTLSCSPISGHRSVSWYQQTPGQGLQFLFEYFSETQRNKGNFPGRFSGRQFSNSRSEMNVSTLELGDSALYLCASSRTGGNTEAFFGQGTRLTVV.

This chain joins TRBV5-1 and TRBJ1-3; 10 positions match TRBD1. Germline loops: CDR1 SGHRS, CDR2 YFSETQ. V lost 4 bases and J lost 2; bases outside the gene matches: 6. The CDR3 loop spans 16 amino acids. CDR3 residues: CASSGGQGVPGNTIYF. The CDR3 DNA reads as TGCGCCAGCAGCGGAGGACAGGGGGTGCCTGGAAACACCATATATTTT.

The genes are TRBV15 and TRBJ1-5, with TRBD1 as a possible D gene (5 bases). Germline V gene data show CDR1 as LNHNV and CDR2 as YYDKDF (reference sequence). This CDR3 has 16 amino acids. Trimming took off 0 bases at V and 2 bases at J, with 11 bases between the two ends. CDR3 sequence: CATSRDRGMGNQPQHF. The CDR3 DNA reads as TGTGCCACCAGCAGAGACCGGGGGATGGGCAATCAGCCCCAGCATTTT.

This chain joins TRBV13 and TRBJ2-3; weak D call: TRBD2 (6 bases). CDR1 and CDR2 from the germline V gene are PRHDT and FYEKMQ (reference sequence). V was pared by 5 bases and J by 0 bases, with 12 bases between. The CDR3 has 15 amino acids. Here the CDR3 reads CASSLGEASTDTQYF. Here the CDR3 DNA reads TGTGCCAGCAGCCTCGGGGAGGCTAGCACAGATACGCAGTATTTT.